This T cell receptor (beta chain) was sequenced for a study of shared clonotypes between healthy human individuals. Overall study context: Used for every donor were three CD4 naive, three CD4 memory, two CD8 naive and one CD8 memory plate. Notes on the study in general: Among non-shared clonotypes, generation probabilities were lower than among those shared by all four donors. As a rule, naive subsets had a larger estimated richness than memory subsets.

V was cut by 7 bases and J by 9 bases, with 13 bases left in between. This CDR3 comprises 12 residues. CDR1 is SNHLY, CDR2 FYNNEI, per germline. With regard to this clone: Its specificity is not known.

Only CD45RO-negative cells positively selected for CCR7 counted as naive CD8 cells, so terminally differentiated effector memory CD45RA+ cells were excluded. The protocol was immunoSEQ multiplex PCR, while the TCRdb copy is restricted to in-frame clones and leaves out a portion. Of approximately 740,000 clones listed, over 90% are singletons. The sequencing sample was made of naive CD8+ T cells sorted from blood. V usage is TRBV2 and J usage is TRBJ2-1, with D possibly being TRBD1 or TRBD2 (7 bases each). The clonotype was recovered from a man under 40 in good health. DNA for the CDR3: TGTGCCAGCACTAGGGAGGGGGCTGAGCAGTTCTTC. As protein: CASTREGAEQFF.